This TCR beta chain was recorded in a study of T-cell reconstitution after alpha-beta-depleted transplantation in children. Study observations and caveats: T-cell numbers and diversity one year post-transplant derived largely from freshly generated T cells. Surviving recipient cells, namely T cells and thymic progenitors, were the source of high day-60 TCRbeta diversity in some patients. Reports say that about two months after transplant, the alpha-beta T cells came out of several hundred graft clones that had expanded.

The CDR3 is made up of 17 amino acids. V lost 0 bases and J lost 6; bases outside the gene matches: 9. The germline V gene has CDR1 SGHDT and CDR2 YYEEEE. About this clonotype: The antigen remains undetermined.

The library targeted TCRbeta and was prepared with unique molecular identifiers. MiXCR, run by TCRdb on the PCR reads, gives a single entry per CDR3 protein. The table lists around 250,000 distinct CDR3 sequences, around 8% of them singletons. The material was PBMCs, mostly from graft donor cells, obtained 180 days after TCRalphabeta/CD19-depleted stem cell transplant. The sequence was collected from a male patient under 18 who had a stem cell transplant for acute lymphoblastic leukemia, so the T cells may come from the graft donor. The gene calls are TRBV5-6 and TRBJ2-2; 9 bases line up with TRBD2. Written as DNA, the CDR3 is TGTGCCAGCAGCTTGGCAAGCGGGGGGTATATCTCCGGGGAGCTGTTTTTT. The encoded protein is CASSLASGGYISGELFF. The full variable domain, completed using reference TRBV5-6 and TRBJ2-2, is DAGVTQSPTHLIKTRGQQVTLRCSPKSGHDTVSWYQQALGQGPQFIFQYYEEEERQRGNFPDRFSGHQFPNYSSELNVNALLLGDSALYLCASSLASGGYISGELFFGEGSRLTVL.